Listed below are T cell receptor beta chains from one sample, sequenced in a study of cytomegalovirus exposure and HLA in healthy donors. Using immunoSEQ multiplex PCR, the repertoire was profiled, and TCRdb retains in-frame clones only, with some absent. The sample carries approximately 140,000 clones, more than 70% recorded once. Material for sequencing was PBMCs. The receptor set was obtained from a man between 35 and 55 years old in good health and CMV-seronegative. Both conserved end residues are trimmed from each CDR3. Fields, in order: clone size, V gene, J gene, D gene, CDR3 protein. D genes are given only for firm matches. Size values are once, few and many counts, or a class for expanded clones, and some rows have none.

.	TRBV27	TRBJ2-5	TRBD2	ASSPRDSGVYQETQY
.	TRBV5-1	TRBJ2-3	TRBD1	ASSFHPGQGTDTQY
.	TRBV6-4	TRBJ1-1	TRBD1	ASSDSDRGTEAF
.	TRBV7-7	TRBJ2-2	.	ASSPTRGTGELF
few	TRBV19	TRBJ2-3	TRBD1	ASTSSRGDTQY
once	TRBV5-1	TRBJ2-2	.	ASSLQAENTGELF
.	TRBV7-7	TRBJ2-1	.	ASSSEPGHNLGNEQF
few	TRBV6-1	TRBJ1-2	.	ASSEGAGNGYT
few	TRBV7-6	TRBJ1-1	TRBD1	ASSSNRGNTEAF
.	TRBV4-3	TRBJ1-1	.	ASSQAQGNTEAF
.	TRBV7-8	TRBJ2-7	TRBD2	ASQNLDLVPGGLDEQY
.	TRBV7-9	TRBJ2-7	TRBD1	SSSLGTGYEQY
.	TRBV27	TRBJ2-7	TRBD1	ASTSPTGYEQY
.	TRBV5-4	TRBJ1-6	.	ASSLERSPLH
.	TRBV2	TRBJ2-3	TRBD2	ASRRSGTTTESSTDTQY
.	TRBV6-1	TRBJ2-7	TRBD1	ASSVPGQGLRSYEQY
.	TRBV5-4	TRBJ2-3	.	ASSLLGGLISTDTQY
.	TRBV4-3	TRBJ1-4	.	ASSQDLGASNEKLF
.	TRBV27	TRBJ2-1	TRBD2	ASSLLLAGGPLPEQF
few	TRBV5-1	TRBJ1-1	TRBD1	ASRGQGNTEAF
few	TRBV6-6	TRBJ2-7	.	ASKGRGSSSYEQY
.	TRBV2	TRBJ1-6	.	ASTPSGYNSPLH
.	TRBV4-3	TRBJ2-3	.	ASSQSLVQSISTDTQY
.	TRBV11-2	TRBJ1-6	TRBD1	ASSLPQGAYNSPLH
.	TRBV7-9	TRBJ2-2	.	ASSPFAPGELF
.	TRBV28	TRBJ2-7	.	ASSWTDYEQY
.	TRBV30	TRBJ2-1	TRBD2	APAGGPYNEQF
.	TRBV4-1	TRBJ2-5	TRBD1	ASSQAGQGRETQY
.	TRBV29-1	TRBJ2-5	.	SVRDSGGGETQY
.	TRBV6-1	TRBJ1-2	TRBD1	ASSFTGAGGYT
.	TRBV7-2	TRBJ2-1	TRBD2	ASIPEGLALGEQF
.	TRBV18	TRBJ2-2	.	ASSPERGALNTGELF
few	TRBV5-6	TRBJ1-5	.	ASSPRSGNQPQH
.	TRBV11-2	TRBJ2-5	TRBD2	ASSLPTSGGSQETQY
few	TRBV10-1	TRBJ1-6	.	ASSDGQISSPLH
.	TRBV16	TRBJ1-5	TRBD1	ASSQGQGDNQPQH
.	TRBV16	TRBJ1-1	.	ASSQYMGREAF
.	TRBV14	TRBJ2-7	TRBD1	ASSSRDRESYEQY
.	TRBV9	TRBJ1-3	.	ASSVGARGSGNTIY
few	TRBV27	TRBJ1-2	.	ASSYQGNYGYT